A single sample gave rise to the 8 T cell receptor beta chains below, sequenced in a study of blood T cells in healthy people across ages. Sample-barcoded 5' priming and a J-beta primer mix drove a second PCR of about 7 to 12 cycles. TCRdb processed the 5' RACE reads anew with MiXCR; each CDR3 protein has one entry. Of about 1.4 million distinct CDR3 sequences listed, 59% are singletons. Material for sequencing was blood. These receptor sequences come from a man aged 18 to 29 in good health.

This clonotype was observed a few times. The chain employs TRBV2 and TRBJ2-7, with 7 nucleotides matching TRBD1. Looked up from germline, CDR1 is SNHLY and CDR2 is FYNNEI. This CDR3 spans 13 amino acids. V shed 8 bases, J shed 2 bases, and the junction held 6 bases outside the gene matches. CDR3 sequence (DNA): TGTGCCAGCCTGGGGGACAGAGCCTACGAGCAGTACTTC. It translates to CASLGDRAYEQYF. The whole variable domain, filled in from reference TRBV2 and TRBJ2-7, reads EPEVTQTPSHQVTQMGQEVILRCVPISNHLYFYWYRQILGQKVEFLVSFYNNEISEKSEIFDDQFSVERPDGSNFTLKIRSTKLEDSAMYFCASLGDRAYEQYFGPGTRLTVT.

The rearrangement links TRBV12-3 or TRBV12-4 to TRBJ2-7, with TRBD1 as a possible D gene (6 bases). This CDR3 is built from 15 residues. Between the trimmed V and J ends, which lost 4 bases and 2 bases, there was a span of 15 bases. This chain's CDR3 is CASSSQRGTPYEQYF. In DNA, the CDR3 is TGTGCCAGCAGTTCCCAGAGAGGGACACCCTACGAGCAGTACTTC.

This clonotype came up a few times. V gene TRBV4-1 combines with J gene TRBJ2-3; D remains ambiguous. V dropped 0 bases and J dropped 3 bases, with 10 bases sitting between them. The CDR3 length is 15 residues. CDR1 is MGHRA and CDR2 is YSYEKL in the germline V gene. CDR3 sequence: CASSQEGRRTDTQYF. As DNA, the CDR3 is TGCGCCAGCAGCCAAGAAGGCAGACGGACAGATACGCAGTATTTT.

V is TRBV3-1 and J is TRBJ2-5; D call uncertain. Gene TRBJ2-7 matches the end of the DNA better, so the J call may be wrong. Per the germline V gene, CDR1 is LGHDT and CDR2 is YNNKEL (reference sequence). The CDR3 length is 15 residues. DNA for the CDR3: TGTGCCAGCAGCCAAGATCTTGGCCGTGCAGGCGAGCAGTACTTC. As protein: CASSQDLGRAGEQYF.

J is TRBJ2-5 and V is TRBV28, with 7 bases matching TRBD2. J lost 3 bases, V lost 5 bases, and 12 bases had no gene match. Germline V lookup: CDR1 MDHEN, CDR2 SYDVKM. This CDR3 spans 16 amino acids. CDR3 bases: TGTGCCAGCAGTATTTGGCTAGCGGACCCAAAAGAGACCCAGTACTTC. Its protein product is CASSIWLADPKETQYF.

The chain joins TRBV6-5 to TRBJ2-5; D not certain. The CDR3 contains 18 residues. V was pared by 0 bases and J by 3 bases, with 20 bases between. Looked up from germline, CDR1 is MNHEY and CDR2 is SVGAGI. As DNA, the CDR3 is TGTGCCAGCAGTTACTCGGGTGTATCACTGGGCTACGAAGAGACCCAGTACTTC. Its protein is CASSYSGVSLGYEETQYF.

Written as DNA, the CDR3 is TGCAGCGTTGAAGGGCCGGGATTGGTTGAAAAACTGTTTTTT. Residues: CSVEGPGLVEKLFF. V and J are TRBV29-1 and TRBJ1-4; D not certain. CDR3 length equals 14 residues. Germline CDR1 reads SQVTM; CDR2 reads ANQGSEA. V lost 1 base, J lost 7 bases, and 13 bases lay in between.

This clonotype was counted between two and nine times. The chain is built from TRBV7-9 and TRBJ2-5, with D unclear. V lost 7 bases and J 0 bases, leaving 6 bases between the germline ends. CDR1 SEHNR and CDR2 FQNEAQ come from the germline V gene (reference sequence). The CDR3 length is 12 residues. The CDR3 nucleotides read TGTGCCAGCACCCCGTACCAAGAGACCCAGTACTTC. This gives the protein CASTPYQETQYF. The entire variable domain, with the rest obtained from reference TRBV7-9 and TRBJ2-5, is as follows: DTGVSQNPRHKITKRGQNVTFRCDPISEHNRLYWYRQTLGQGPEFLTYFQNEAQLEKSRLLSDRFSAERPKGSFSTLEIQRTEQGDSAMYLCASTPYQETQYFGPGTRLLVL.